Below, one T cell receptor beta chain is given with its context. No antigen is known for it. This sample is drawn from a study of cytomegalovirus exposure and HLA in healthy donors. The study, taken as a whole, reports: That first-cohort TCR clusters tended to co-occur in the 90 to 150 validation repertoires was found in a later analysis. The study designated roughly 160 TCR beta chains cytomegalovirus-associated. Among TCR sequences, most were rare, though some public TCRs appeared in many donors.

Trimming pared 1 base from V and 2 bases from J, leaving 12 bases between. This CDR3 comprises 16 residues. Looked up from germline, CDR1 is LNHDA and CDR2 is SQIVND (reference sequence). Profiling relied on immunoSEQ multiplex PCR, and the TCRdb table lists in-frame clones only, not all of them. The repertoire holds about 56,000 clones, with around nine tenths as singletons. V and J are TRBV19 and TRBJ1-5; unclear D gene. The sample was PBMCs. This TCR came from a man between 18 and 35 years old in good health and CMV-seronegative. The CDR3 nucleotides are TGTGCCAGTAGTATAGGTGGGAAGAGGGGCAATCAGCCCCAGCATTTT. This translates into CASSIGGKRGNQPQHF.